Listed below are T cell receptor beta chains from one sample, sequenced in a study of blood T cell repertoires in COVID-19. This table comes from immunoSEQ multiplex PCR, and its TCRdb copy is limited to in-frame clones, with some not included. The table includes approximately 350,000 clones, 85% to 90% detected once. Sequencing input: peripheral blood. The source is a woman in her sixties or seventies with COVID-19, enrolled during active disease. Both conserved end residues are part of each CDR3. Each record gives: J gene, D gene, clone size, V gene, CDR3 DNA, CDR3 protein. D genes are given only for firm matches. Size is omitted from some rows. Given values are once, few, many or a class for expanded clones.

TRBJ1-6 NA few TRBV4-3 TGCGCCAGCAGCCAAGAAGGACAGACAAATTCACCCCTCCACTTT CASSQEGQTNSPLHF
TRBJ1-3 TRBD1 NA TRBV9 TGTGCCAGCAGCGCCGGGATTACAGGGGGCTCTGGAAACACCATATATTTT CASSAGITGGSGNTIYF
TRBJ1-2 NA NA TRBV6-1 TGTGCCAGCAGTGAAGGGCAGTACTATGGCTACACCTTC CASSEGQYYGYTF
TRBJ2-7 TRBD2 few TRBV28 TGTGCCAGCAGTTTAGAGAGCGGGGGGCTGAGGGAGCAGTACTTC CASSLESGGLREQYF
TRBJ1-3 TRBD1 NA TRBV5-1 TGCGCCAGCAGCACACAGGGGGCGGGAAACACCATATATTTT CASSTQGAGNTIYF
TRBJ2-7 NA NA TRBV2 TGTGCCAGCAGTTTCCTAACAGGAAACGAGCAGTACTTC CASSFLTGNEQYF
TRBJ1-6 TRBD1 NA TRBV9 TGTGCCAGCAGCGTCGGGACAGGATATTCACCCCTCCACTTT CASSVGTGYSPLHF
TRBJ1-2 NA NA TRBV9 TGTGCCAGCAGCGTAGAGGGAGGGTTGGACTATGGCTACACCTTC CASSVEGGLDYGYTF
TRBJ1-2 NA NA TRBV4-1 TGCGCCAGCAGCCAAGATAAGGGGAACTATGGCTACACCTTC CASSQDKGNYGYTF
TRBJ1-2 NA NA TRBV18 TGTGCCAGCTCACCAGACAGCTATGGCTACACCTTC CASSPDSYGYTF
TRBJ2-1 TRBD2 NA TRBV6-4 TGTGCCAGCAGTCCCCTGAGCGGGGCCTACAATGAGCAGTTCTTC CASSPLSGAYNEQFF
TRBJ1-3 NA NA TRBV6-4 TGTGCCCGACACTTACTAGGGAGAGGAAACACCATATATTTT CARHLLGRGNTIYF
TRBJ2-6 TRBD1 NA TRBV7-3 TGTGCCAGCAGCCCTCGGACAGGGATGTCTGGGGCCAACGTCCTGACTTTC CASSPRTGMSGANVLTF
TRBJ1-5 NA NA TRBV6-1 TGTGCCAGCAGTGAACAAGGCGGCGGTAATCAGCCCCAGCATTTT CASSEQGGGNQPQHF
TRBJ2-2 TRBD2 few TRBV28 TGTGCCAGCGGGCTAGCGGGGGGGCATAGGGAGCTGTTTTTT CASGLAGGHRELFF
TRBJ2-7 TRBD1 NA TRBV3-1/TRBV3-2 TGTGCCAGCAGCCTTCAACAGGGGGGCGAGCAGTACTTC CASSLQQGGEQYF
TRBJ2-2 NA NA TRBV2 TGTGCCAGCAGTGAATATAGGGAGACCGGGGAGCTGTTTTTT CASSEYRETGELFF
TRBJ1-1 TRBD1 NA TRBV27 TGTGCCAGCAGTAAATATTACAGGGGGCCCAGGGACACTGAAGCTTTCTTT CASSKYYRGPRDTEAFF
TRBJ1-1 NA NA TRBV9 TGTGCCAGCAGCAGAGTGAACACTGAAGCTTTCTTT CASSRVNTEAFF
TRBJ2-7 TRBD2 NA TRBV5-1 TGCGCCAGCAGCTTGTCGATTGGTATGTGGGGGGCGCTAGCGGGGGCCTACGAGCAGTACTTC CASSLSIGMWGALAGAYEQYF
TRBJ1-3 NA NA TRBV5-1 TGCGCCAGCAGCTTTTTACCGACAGGCTTGTCTGGAAACACCATATATTTT CASSFLPTGLSGNTIYF
TRBJ1-4 TRBD1 NA TRBV2 TGTGCCACGCGGACAGGGAAAGGAGCAACTAATGAAAAACTGTTTTTT CATRTGKGATNEKLFF
TRBJ2-3 NA NA TRBV2 TGTGCCAGCACCGTGGCCCTAGATACGGCGGATACGCAGTATTTT CASTVALDTADTQYF
TRBJ2-1 TRBD2 NA TRBV7-9 TGTGCCAGCAGCTTAGAAGGCGGAAGGACTAGCGGGGGAAATGAGCAGTTCTTC CASSLEGGRTSGGNEQFF
TRBJ2-6 NA NA TRBV24-1 TGTGCCACCAGTGATGTGACAGCAGACCAAGCCTCTGGGGCCAACGTCCTGACTTTC CATSDVTADQASGANVLTF
TRBJ2-6 TRBD1 NA TRBV4-3 TGCGCCAGCTCGACAGGGTCCCCCGGGGCCAACGTCCTGACTTTC CASSTGSPGANVLTF
TRBJ1-2 NA NA TRBV7-9 TGTGCCAGCAGCCCCCTCCTCTATGGCTACACCTTC CASSPLLYGYTF
TRBJ1-6 NA NA TRBV6-5 TGTGCCAGCAGTACGGGACTCAATTCACCCCTCCACTTT CASSTGLNSPLHF
TRBJ2-3 TRBD2 NA TRBV6-5 TGTGCCAGCGCACGGACTAGCGGGGAGGCAGATACGCAGTATTTT CASARTSGEADTQYF
TRBJ1-4 NA once TRBV2 TGTGCCAGCAGATCCGACAGCTATAATGAAAAACTGTTTTTT CASRSDSYNEKLFF
TRBJ2-2 TRBD2 once TRBV2 TGTGCCAGCAGTGATAGCGGGGGGCCCTACACCGGGGAGCTGTTTTTT CASSDSGGPYTGELFF
TRBJ1-2 NA few TRBV24-1 TGTGCCACCAGTGCCTCAGATGACTATGGCTACACCTTC CATSASDDYGYTF
TRBJ1-2 NA few TRBV2 TGTGCCAGCAGCTCGGACACTAACTATGGCTACACCTTC CASSSDTNYGYTF
TRBJ2-2 NA NA TRBV3-1/TRBV3-2 TGTGCCAGCAGCCAAGATTACGGGTCTGACACCGGGGAGCTGTTTTTT CASSQDYGSDTGELFF
TRBJ1-5 TRBD1 NA TRBV7-9 TGTGCCAGCAGCTTAGATGGAGACAGGGGGCGTAATCAGCCCCAGCATTTT CASSLDGDRGRNQPQHF
TRBJ1-5 NA NA TRBV6-5 TGTGCCAGCAGTCCCCGCCAGGGGCGCGATCAGCCCCAGCATTTT CASSPRQGRDQPQHF
TRBJ2-5 NA NA TRBV19 TGTGCCAGTAGTCAGCCCGGGTGGGAGACCCAGTACTTC CASSQPGWETQYF
TRBJ1-5 NA NA TRBV19 TGTGCCTCCCAGCCCCGGGCCCGGGAACTATATAGCAATCAGCCCCAGCATTTT CASQPRARELYSNQPQHF
TRBJ2-1 NA NA TRBV6-5 TGTGCCAGCAGTTACTCAACAAGGGGGTTAGAGGAGCAGTTCTTC CASSYSTRGLEEQFF
TRBJ2-7 TRBD2 NA TRBV30 TGTGCCTGGAGGATAGCTAGCGGGGTTGGCTACGAGCAGTACTTC CAWRIASGVGYEQYF
TRBJ1-5 NA NA TRBV6-5 TGTGCCAGCAGTTACGGGCAGGGGCGACAGCCCCAGCATTTT CASSYGQGRQPQHF
TRBJ1-2 NA NA TRBV5-5 TGTGCCAGCAACCAAGGGGTCATAAACTATGGCTACACCTTC CASNQGVINYGYTF
TRBJ2-7 NA NA TRBV6-6 TGTGCCAGCAGTTACTGGGGCAGTTACTCCTACGAGCAGTACTTC CASSYWGSYSYEQYF
TRBJ1-2 TRBD1 once TRBV6-7 TGTGCCCCCGCTCCGGGACAGGGGATACGAGGCTACACCTTC CAPAPGQGIRGYTF
TRBJ1-6 NA NA TRBV21-1 TGTGCCAGCAGCAACGACGCCTACAGGGGTTATAATTCACCCCTCCACTTT CASSNDAYRGYNSPLHF
TRBJ2-2 NA NA TRBV4-1 TGCGCCAGCAGCCAAGTAGGCACCCGGGGTACGGACGGGGAGCTGTTTTTT CASSQVGTRGTDGELFF
TRBJ1-1 NA NA TRBV7-2 TGTGCCAGCAGCTTGGGCAGGGAAAACACTGAAGCTTTCTTT CASSLGRENTEAFF
TRBJ1-2 NA NA TRBV12-3/TRBV12-4 TGTGCCAGCACCTCTGGGGGGGCGCATGGCTACACCTTC CASTSGGAHGYTF
TRBJ1-5 NA NA TRBV28 TGTGCCAGCAGTTTAGGGGACATGGATCAGCCCCAGCATTTT CASSLGDMDQPQHF
TRBJ2-4 TRBD2 once TRBV24-1 TGTGCCACCAGTGACGGGGGGGCCGCGTCGAACATTCAGTACTTC CATSDGGAASNIQYF
TRBJ2-1 TRBD2 NA TRBV6-2/TRBV6-3 TGTGCCAGCAGTGGCTCTACGGGGGGTCCTCCTTTCAATGAGCAGTTCTTC CASSGSTGGPPFNEQFF
TRBJ1-1 NA few TRBV6-5 TGTGCCAGCAGCCTCGGTCCTGCGTACACTGAAGCTTTCTTT CASSLGPAYTEAFF